The source of this TCR beta chain is a study of CD8+ T cells in alopecia areata (dated by TCRdb to the late 2010s). For the study in its entirety: The treated patients, all with moderate-to-severe alopecia areata, were enrolled in an open-label pilot trial of oral tofacitinib given at 5 to 10 mg twice daily. Tofacitinib was given for 6 to 18 months, followed by 6 months of follow-up off drug to assess delayed response and recurrence. The SALT score, which quantifies the percentage of affected scalp surface area, was used to measure disease severity in treated patients. To study T cell clonal expansion in alopecia areata, the researchers applied high-throughput TCRbeta sequencing to both the C3H/HeJ mouse model and human patients. Scalp tissue and sorted CD4+ and CD8+ peripheral blood T cells from patchy and totalis/universalis alopecia areata patients and from healthy controls were covered by human TCRbeta sequencing. Tofacitinib-treated patients had biopsies at baseline and at 4 and 24 weeks of treatment, with a later scalp biopsy in several patients. Scalp clonality was compared among normal scalp (n=4), patchy alopecia areata scalp (n=8), and alopecia totalis/universalis scalp (n=8). The RNA source kit depended on sample type: the PAXgene miRNA kit for fixed scalp, the miRNeasy kit for PBMCs, and the RNeasy kit for mouse skin. immunoSEQ multiplex PCR using 35 Vbeta forward primers and 13 Jbeta reverse primers was used to amplify TCRbeta CDR3 regions.

In the paper's terms, the time point label means: less than five weeks on oral tofacitinib. The treatment or condition tag for this specimen amounts to: oral pan-JAK inhibitor, 5-10 mg twice daily. Peripheral blood and lesional scalp punch biopsies were obtained from patients with alopecia areata. PBMCs were isolated by density centrifugation and stained for CD3, CD4 and CD8, and CD4+ and CD8+ T cells were sorted on a FACSAria. V loses 2 bases of germline sequence and J loses 5 bases, and the interval between the two ends is 10 bases. Sequences GTSNPN (CDR1) and SVGIG (CDR2) are obtained from the germline V gene (reference sequence). Counted from cysteine to phenylalanine, this CDR3 has 13 amino acids. Only the CDR3 part of the read is kept: 39 bases, read in frame from the first base. The paper as a whole reports these results and caveats: With tofacitinib, both scalp clonality and the number of expanded CD8+ clones among the top 100 scalp clones went down significantly. Unlike mouse skin, which is dominated by gammadelta T cells, normal human skin has resident alphabeta T cells that are also sequenced, and this complicates analysis of the scalp TCR repertoire. The treated cohort was small, with a single nonresponder, so links between baseline CD8+ expansion and response need larger studies. Compared with normal scalp, lesional scalp, particularly in alopecia totalis/universalis, had higher clonality and more expanded CD8+ clones, which suggests antigenic drive. Shared TCR sequences between patients were less evident than in mice, which may be partly attributable to HLA diversity in the patient population. During tofacitinib treatment, many expanded lesional clones stuck around in both scalp and blood, and this persistence may partly explain why relapse happens after treatment is stopped.

Library generation was performed with the immunoSEQ multiplex PCR assay. RNA was extracted from all samples and reverse transcribed into cDNA, which served as template for TCR sequencing. SuperScript III was used to make first-strand cDNA, primed with a 2:1 mix of oligo-dT and random hexamers. A synthetic immune receptor repertoire was used to assess amplification bias, and residual bias was removed computationally. On the study's bioinformatics: Raw reads were preprocessed to remove errors, and CDR3 was defined according to IMGT conventions as the region from the conserved cysteine to phenylalanine. To get clonality, Shannon entropy was normalized by log2 of the number of productive unique TCRs and the result was subtracted from 1. Whether scalp clones were CD4 or CD8 was inferred by matching scalp TCRbeta sequences against CD4 and CD8 repertoires sorted from blood. Drawn from immuneACCESS, this table holds only the in-frame rearrangements with V and J called that TCRdb kept. Clones are partly lost; checked studies trace under half to an unresolved V gene and leave the rest unexplained. The V and J calls and the clone size are those of that table, but D and trimming were determined from the DNA. The sample table lists about 160,000 clones, around three fifths of them with a count of one. Roughly 0.99% of the sample goes to the ten largest clones.

Comments on this clone: Its recognized antigen is unknown. No much larger clone is present one base from it, and per-base qualities are unavailable.

The sample was CD4+ T cells sorted from blood, taken at week 4, from a patient treated with tofacitinib. This sequence was found in a human donor with alopecia areata. The rearranged chain carries TRBV30 and TRBJ1-5; TRBD1 could be the D gene, as 5 bases match. The bases are TGTGCCTGGAGTAAAGGGGTGGATCAGCCCCAGCATTTT. This encodes CAWSKGVDQPQHF.